This T cell receptor beta chain was found in a study of blood T cell repertoires in COVID-19. About the study: COVID-19 samples from acute and convalescent phases originated in the United States, Italy and Spain. PBMCs, B-cell-depleted T cells, or T cells provided the cDNA or gDNA that made up the material.

Original data processing: Estimates of nucleated cell counts were drawn from the amplification of reference gene primers. Libraries were prepared by immunoSEQ multiplex PCR; TCRdb keeps only in-frame clonotypes and omits some of them. V, J and clone size reflect that table, while D and trimming were determined from the DNA. The sample gives 200,000 or so clones, about 82% of which show up once; roughly a tenth is in the top ten. Germline CDR1 and CDR2: MNHNY and SVGAGI (reference sequence). V lost 2 bases, J lost 1 base, and 0 bases stayed unmatched. This CDR3 is 14 amino acids long. The specimen sequenced was peripheral blood. The clonotype originates from an elderly woman with acute or convalescent COVID-19. The V and J genes are TRBV6-6 and TRBJ2-5; 8 bases agree with TRBD2. The CDR3 region is CASSYSGGQETQYF. As DNA, the CDR3 is TGTGCCAGCAGTTACAGCGGGGGCCAAGAGACCCAGTACTTC.